Each of the 5 T cell receptor beta chains below was sequenced from the same sample in a study of OX40 agonist ivuxolimab in advanced cancers. This table comes from immunoSEQ multiplex PCR, and its TCRdb copy is limited to in-frame clones, with some not included. The data contain 78,000 or so clones, roughly 86% of them seen just once; the ten biggest clones take up 0.7% to 1%. The sequencing used CD4+ or CD8+ T cells sorted from blood, collected in a trial of the OX40 agonist ivuxolimab. The receptors stem from an adult with an advanced solid tumor such as melanoma, head and neck, liver or kidney cancer.

The chain has TRBV4-2 and TRBJ2-7; TRBD1 aligns across 11 bases. The CDR3 sequence is 15 residues long. The germline CDR1 and CDR2 sequences are LGHNA and YNFKEQ. The junction had 6 bases not matched to a gene; V was cut back by 5 bases and J by 3 bases. The CDR3: CASSGRDRGNYEQYF. CDR3 bases: TGTGCCAGCAGCGGCCGGGACAGGGGGAACTACGAGCAGTACTTC.

This chain joins TRBV5-4 and TRBJ1-5; 8 bases agree with TRBD1. The CDR3 is made up of 15 amino acids. CDR1 SGHNT and CDR2 YYREEE come from the germline V gene (reference sequence). V was clipped by 2 bases and J by 4 bases; unmatched bases: 5. CDR3 protein: CASSFDRGANQPQHF. The CDR3 nucleotides read TGTGCCAGCAGCTTTGACAGGGGTGCGAATCAGCCCCAGCATTTT.

The chain joins TRBV9 to TRBJ1-6; D unresolved. The V end was cut by 7 bases, the J end by 7 bases, with 15 bases between. The CDR3 is 14 amino acids. From germline, CDR1 is SGDLS and CDR2 YYNGEE. The chain's CDR3 is CASQESGFNSPLHF. CDR3 coding DNA: TGTGCCAGCCAAGAGTCGGGGTTCAATTCACCCCTCCACTTT.

V is TRBV2 and J is TRBJ2-6; D uncertain. The CDR3 runs to 15 residues. V was cut by 2 bases and J by 0 bases, with 5 bases left in between. Per the germline V gene, CDR1 is SNHLY and CDR2 is FYNNEI. In DNA form, the CDR3 reads TGTGCCAGCAGTGAAAGGGTCTCTGGGGCCAACGTCCTGACTTTC. This sequence encodes CASSERVSGANVLTF.

The J gene is TRBJ1-2, the V gene TRBV28; the D gene is possibly TRBD1 (6 bases). Germline CDR1 MDHEN, CDR2 SYDVKM. The V end was cut by 1 base, the J end by 3 bases, with 9 bases between. The CDR3 is made up of 14 amino acids. CDR3 bases: TGTGCCAGCAGTTTATTACAGGGTTACTATGGCTACACCTTC. Protein product: CASSLLQGYYGYTF.